These 15 T cell receptor beta chains came from one sample sequenced in a study of CD8+ T cells in alopecia areata (dated by TCRdb to 2016 to 2019). The library was prepared using the immunoSEQ multiplex PCR assay. For TCR sequencing, RNA was extracted from every sample and reverse transcribed into cDNA to serve as template. TCRdb re-hosts the immuneACCESS table, in-frame sequences only. Its copies lack some clones; in the studies checked, an unresolved V gene accounts for under half of them, and the cause for the rest is not known. Counted in this sample were 120,000 to 150,000 clones; 45% to 60% of them appeared once. In total, the top ten clones hold roughly 7.5% of the sample. Sample: CD4+ T cells sorted from blood. These receptors all stem from a human donor with alopecia areata.

This clone has a handful of counts. The chain joins TRBV28 to TRBJ2-1, with 7 positions matching TRBD2. This CDR3 is 12 amino acids long. In germline, CDR1 is MDHEN, CDR2 SYDVKM. The V and J ends lost 4 bases and 15 bases, in that order; junction bases with no gene match: 9. The DNA for the CDR3 is TGTGCCAGCAGTTCTCGACTAGCCCATGGGTTCTTC. As protein: CASSSRLAHGFF.

This chain connects TRBV29-1 to TRBJ2-5; 9 positions agree with TRBD2. The J call is uncertain, as TRBJ2-7 better fits the DNA end. CDR3 size: 14 residues. The germline CDR1 and CDR2 sequences are SQVTM and ANQGSEA. CDR3 sequence reads: CSVPSGANSYEQYF. CDR3 DNA sequence: TGCAGCGTCCCTAGCGGGGCGAACTCCTACGAGCAGTACTTC.

This clone has just a few counts. V usage is TRBV7-2 and J usage is TRBJ1-2; D is unclear. V dropped 2 bases and J dropped 3 bases, with 10 bases sitting between them. This CDR3 has 14 residues. CDR1 and CDR2 (germline): SGHTA, FQGNSA. The CDR3 sequence: CASSLTLTDYGYTF. The CDR3, as DNA: TGTGCCAGCAGCTTAACCTTGACGGACTATGGCTACACCTTC.

This clone has more than one count but fewer than ten. V gene TRBV7-9 combines with J gene TRBJ2-7, with TRBD2 matching 7 bases. This CDR3 has 14 amino acids. With V trimmed by 1 base and J by 4 bases, 4 bases remained unmatched. CDR1 and CDR2 (germline): SEHNR, FQNEAQ (reference sequence). CDR3: CASSLGGSIYEQYF. CDR3 in DNA: TGTGCCAGCAGCTTAGGCGGGAGTATATACGAGCAGTACTTC.

The V and J genes are TRBV28 and TRBJ2-1, with 8 bases matching TRBD1. The V and J ends lost 6 bases and 7 bases, in that order; junction bases with no gene match: 5. The germline V gene encodes CDR1 MDHEN and CDR2 SYDVKM. This CDR3 contains 13 residues. The CDR3 sequence is CASRQGGGNEQFF. The DNA for the CDR3 is TGTGCCAGCAGACAGGGGGGTGGGAATGAGCAGTTCTTC.

The chain is built from TRBV23-1 and TRBJ2-3; 11 bases agree with TRBD2. TRBV23-1 is marked as an open reading frame, function uncertain. With 10 bases clipped from V and 3 bases from J, the junction kept 3 bases outside the gene matches. The CDR3 runs 13 residues. This chain's CDR3 is CATSSGRTDTQYF. CDR3 bases: TGCGCCACCTCTAGCGGGAGGACAGATACGCAGTATTTT.

The chain employs TRBV30 and TRBJ2-7; D uncertain. The CDR3 has 15 residues. V shed 5 bases and J shed 5 bases, with 22 bases lying between them. Germline V CDR1 and CDR2: GTSNPN, SVGIG (reference sequence). DNA for the CDR3: TGTGCCTGGTCTGTGGTGTTGGCAGGTCTGGACGAGCAGTACTTC. This gives the protein CAWSVVLAGLDEQYF.

V is TRBV29-1 and J is TRBJ2-3; TRBD2 matches at 12 bases. Germline V gene data show CDR1 as SQVTM and CDR2 as ANQGSEA. Unmatched junction bases numbered 2, after V lost 6 bases and J lost 1 base. The CDR3 is 14 amino acids. The CDR3 region has the DNA TGCAGCGTGACTAGCGGGAGAGGCACAGATACGCAGTATTTT. Translated: CSVTSGRGTDTQYF.

With respect to this clone: The junction departs from germline at one end; a sequencing error may be responsible. The chain couples TRBV5-4 to TRBJ2-1, with TRBD2 matching 8 bases. Germline lookup yields CDR1 SGHNT and CDR2 YYREEE (reference sequence). This CDR3 has 18 residues. CDR3: CASSLLISGTSSYNKQFF. DNA of the CDR3: TGTGCCAGCAGCTTGTTAATTAGCGGGACATCCTCCTACAATAAGCAGTTCTTC.

This clone was counted only a few times. The chain couples TRBV7-2 to TRBJ2-1; TRBD2 matches 8 bases. V trimming: 2 bases; J trimming: 3 bases; junction bases outside the gene matches: 3. Germline loops: CDR1 SGHTA, CDR2 FQGNSA. The CDR3 is 15 residues long. In nucleotides, the CDR3 is TGTGCCAGCAGCTTAAGGGGACTAGACTACAATGAGCAGTTCTTC. It translates to CASSLRGLDYNEQFF.

The chain carries TRBV6-6 and TRBJ2-5; D may be TRBD2 (6 bases). Germline values: CDR1 MNHNY, CDR2 SVGAGI (reference sequence). Trimming stripped 8 bases from V and 7 bases from J, with 14 bases between. CDR3 length equals 12 residues. The CDR3 here is CASVENGGTQYF. Written as DNA, the CDR3 is TGTGCCAGCGTAGAAAACGGGGGGACCCAGTACTTC.

The V and J genes are TRBV6-5 and TRBJ2-2; 10 bases line up with TRBD2. Germline values: CDR1 MNHEY, CDR2 SVGAGI. This CDR3 comprises 13 residues. V lost 5 bases, J lost 8 bases, and 2 bases stayed unmatched. This chain's CDR3 is CASSGGLAGELFF. CDR3 nucleotides: TGTGCCAGCAGTGGGGGACTAGCGGGGGAGCTGTTTTTT.

The rearrangement joins TRBV5-1 to TRBJ2-3, with 15 bases matching TRBD2. Germline assignment: CDR1 SGHRS and CDR2 YFSETQ. This CDR3 has 17 amino acids. V dropped 1 base and J dropped 5; count of bases not matched to a gene: 5. The DNA for the CDR3 is TGCGCCAGCAGCTTGCAAGGACTAGCGGGAGGGGGAGATACGCAGTATTTT. As protein: CASSLQGLAGGGDTQYF.

CDR3 DNA: TGCGCCAGCAGCCGGGGACAGGGTCAAGAGACCCAGTACTTC. Translation: CASSRGQGQETQYF. The chain couples TRBV5-1 to TRBJ2-5, with 9 positions matching TRBD1. From germline, CDR1 is SGHRS and CDR2 YFSETQ. Trimming at V came to 4 bases and at J to 2 bases, leaving 3 bases not matched to a gene. The CDR3 sequence is 14 residues long.

V is TRBV5-1 and J is TRBJ2-3; 15 bases are a match to TRBD2. The CDR3 loop spans 18 amino acids. Germline CDR1 is SGHRS and CDR2 is YFSETQ. V lost 4 bases, J lost 4 bases, and 10 bases stayed unmatched. CDR3 in amino acids: CASSRGLAGGPYSDTQYF. CDR3 in DNA: TGCGCCAGCAGCCGAGGACTAGCGGGAGGGCCTTACTCAGATACGCAGTATTTT.